These 5 T cell receptor beta chains were sequenced from one sample in a study of cytomegalovirus exposure and HLA in healthy donors. PCR primers comprised 60 Vbeta and 13 Jbeta primers. The data were produced by immunoSEQ multiplex PCR, yet TCRdb's version contains in-frame clones alone and is incomplete. The data show more than 85,000 clones, 60% to 85% seen once. Sequenced: PBMCs. The receptors derive from a woman in her 40s in good health and CMV-seropositive.

The chain employs TRBV5-1 and TRBJ2-3; D perhaps matches TRBD2 (5 bases). The CDR3 extends over 14 amino acids. Germline V gene lookup returns CDR1 SGHRS and CDR2 YFSETQ. Trimming took 1 base from V and 1 from J, leaving 7 bases between them. CDR3 coding DNA: TGCGCCAGCAGCTTGTTGGAGGGCACAGATACGCAGTATTTT. It specifies CASSLLEGTDTQYF.

The chain combines TRBV19 with TRBJ1-2; D might be TRBD1 (6 bases). Trimming stripped 5 bases from V and 4 bases from J, with 11 bases between. This CDR3 is 13 amino acids long. CDR1 LNHDA and CDR2 SQIVND come from the germline V gene (reference sequence). Here the CDR3 reads CASSVEGGYGYTF. CDR3 bases: TGTGCCAGTAGTGTTGAAGGGGGCTATGGCTACACCTTC.

The chain carries TRBV27 and TRBJ2-3, with 8 bases fitting TRBD1. Germline loops: CDR1 MNHEY, CDR2 SMNVEV (reference sequence). The CDR3 extends over 14 amino acids. The V and J ends lost 7 bases and 4 bases, in that order; junction bases with no gene match: 7. The CDR3 bases are TGTGCCAGCACCGATCCGACAGGGGCAGATACGCAGTATTTT. Its translation: CASTDPTGADTQYF.

This clone was counted only a few times. The rearrangement uses TRBV29-1 and TRBJ2-7, with 10 bases that match TRBD2. V dropped 0 bases and J dropped 5; count of bases not matched to a gene: 4. This CDR3 has 14 amino acids. Germline-derived CDR1 and CDR2 are SQVTM and ANQGSEA. The CDR3 region is CSVEDWGTSDEQYF. The CDR3 DNA follows: TGCAGCGTTGAAGATTGGGGGACTAGCGACGAGCAGTACTTC.

This rearrangement joins TRBV6-1 to TRBJ1-6; tentative D call: TRBD1 (5 bases). The germline V gene has CDR1 MNHNS and CDR2 SASEGT. V shed 6 bases and J shed 7 bases, with 16 bases lying between them. This CDR3 is built from 15 residues. The CDR3 DNA sequence: TGTGCCAGCAGCCGGGACTCCCTGTGGAATTCACCCCTCCACTTT. It codes for CASSRDSLWNSPLHF.